Below are 27 T cell receptor beta chains sequenced from a single sample in a study of T cell clonotyping in hematopoietic cell transplantation. Some clones are missing from TCRdb's copy, which holds only in-frame ones; the method was immunoSEQ multiplex PCR. Of thousands of clones in the sample, over 55% were seen once. Sequencing used PBMCs, obtained 100 days after allogeneic stem cell transplant. These receptors were collected from a female patient between 50 and 59 years old who had an allogeneic stem cell transplant, so the T cells may come from the graft donor. Some clones in this sample may be carry-over from other donors' samples.

This sequence joins TRBV2 and TRBJ1-2, with a tentative D call TRBD1 (5 bases). Trimming stripped 7 bases from V and 0 bases from J, with 18 bases between. Germline lookup yields CDR1 SNHLY and CDR2 FYNNEI. CDR3 length: 16 residues. The CDR3 bases are TGTGCCAGCACCAAGGATCCGACAGTCGCTAACTATGGCTACACCTTC. Its protein is CASTKDPTVANYGYTF.

The chain is built from TRBV6-1 and TRBJ2-1; D not resolved. The germline V gene encodes CDR1 MNHNS and CDR2 SASEGT. The CDR3 consists of 12 residues. Trimming shortened V by 4 bases and J by 7 bases, and 8 bases separated the two germline ends. CDR3 in DNA: TGTGCCAGCAGTGGGTACCTTAATGAGCAGTTCTTC. This codes for CASSGYLNEQFF.

The gene calls are TRBV4-2 and TRBJ1-5, with 7 bases lining up with TRBD1. Per the germline V gene, CDR1 is LGHNA and CDR2 is YNFKEQ. Trimming cost V 0 bases and J 6 bases; bases outside gene matches: 2. This CDR3 has 14 amino acids. Here the CDR3 reads CASSQENRGQPQHF. The CDR3 coding sequence is TGTGCCAGCAGCCAAGAGAACAGGGGTCAGCCCCAGCATTTT.

The V gene is TRBV4-1, the J gene TRBJ2-1; a possible D gene is TRBD2 (6 bases). The V and J ends lost 3 bases and 7 bases respectively, with 19 bases between them. The CDR3 extends over 16 amino acids. Germline V CDR1 and CDR2: MGHRA, YSYEKL. The CDR3 region is CASSQTLRGGVNEQFF. The CDR3, as DNA: TGCGCCAGCAGCCAGACACTCCGGGGAGGTGTTAATGAGCAGTTCTTC.

The rearrangement joins TRBV29-1 to TRBJ2-5, with 8 bases that match TRBD1. Trimming removed 8 bases from V and 5 bases from J; junction bases left unmatched: 13. Per germline, CDR1 SQVTM and CDR2 ANQGSEA. CDR3 length: 14 residues. The CDR3 protein is CSSLGQGARETQYF. The CDR3 region has the DNA TGCAGCTCACTAGGGCAGGGGGCACGGGAGACCCAGTACTTC.

This chain joins TRBV29-1 and TRBJ1-5, with 9 bases matching TRBD1. CDR3 length: 12 residues. V lost 7 bases, J lost 5 bases, and 3 bases stayed unmatched. Germline CDR1 SQVTM, CDR2 ANQGSEA. The CDR3 reads CSARTGDQPQHF. DNA of the CDR3: TGCAGCGCCAGGACAGGGGATCAGCCCCAGCATTTT.

The chain links TRBV7-9 to TRBJ2-5; no clear D. With 7 bases removed from V and 1 base from J, the gap between germline ends came to 16 bases. Germline assignment: CDR1 SEHNR and CDR2 FQNEAQ (reference sequence). The CDR3 extends over 15 amino acids. CDR3: CASTNPAAIQETQYF. The CDR3 DNA follows: TGTGCCAGCACCAACCCGGCAGCGATCCAAGAGACCCAGTACTTC.

The V call is TRBV11-2, the J call TRBJ2-1; D perhaps matches TRBD2 (5 bases). Germline V lookup: CDR1 SGHAT, CDR2 FQNNGV. The ends were cut back, 3 bases at V and 5 bases at J, with 8 bases in the middle. This CDR3 spans 13 amino acids. Here the CDR3 DNA reads TGTGCCAGCAGCTTCTCACTAGACAATGAGCAGTTCTTC. This codes for CASSFSLDNEQFF.

The genes are TRBV6-5 and TRBJ1-1; D possibly corresponds to TRBD1 (6 bases). This CDR3 is 12 amino acids long. V was clipped by 6 bases and J by 5 bases, with 10 bases between them. Germline CDR1 reads MNHEY; CDR2 reads SVGAGI. Here the CDR3 reads CASRLGATEAFF. DNA of the CDR3: TGTGCCAGCAGGTTGGGGGCAACTGAAGCTTTCTTT.

This rearrangement joins TRBV19 to TRBJ2-7, with D tentatively TRBD1 (6 bases). CDR3 length: 14 residues. Germline CDR1 is LNHDA and CDR2 is SQIVND (reference sequence). V was trimmed by 5 bases and J by 0 bases, leaving 11 bases between them. The CDR3 bases are TGTGCCAGTAGTCGGGACAAACTCTCCTACGAGCAGTACTTC. Encoded protein: CASSRDKLSYEQYF. Full variable domain (outside the CDR3, taken from reference TRBV19 and TRBJ2-7): DGGITQSPKYLFRKEGQNVTLSCEQNLNHDAMYWYRQDPGQGLRLIYYSQIVNDFQKGDIAEGYSVSREKKESFPLTVTSAQKNPTAFYLCASSRDKLSYEQYFGPGTRLTVT.

The chain carries TRBV6-1 and TRBJ2-5; perhaps D is TRBD1 or TRBD2 (6 bases each). Germline V CDR1 and CDR2: MNHNS, SASEGT. CDR3 length: 14 residues. V gave up 3 bases and J gave up 4 bases, with 12 bases separating them. In DNA form, the CDR3 reads TGTGCCAGCAGTGATGGAGGAGGGGGAGAGACCCAGTACTTC. Encoded protein: CASSDGGGGETQYF.

This chain links TRBV7-2 with TRBJ2-7, with D hard to call. This CDR3 has 14 residues. V was pared by 1 base and J by 3 bases, with 10 bases between. Germline CDR1 reads SGHTA; CDR2 reads FQGNSA. DNA of the CDR3: TGTGCCAGCAGCTTAGTCCAAACACACTACGAGCAGTACTTC. It specifies CASSLVQTHYEQYF.

V and J are TRBV5-4 and TRBJ2-2; D unclear. The CDR3 spans 15 residues. The germline V and J ends were trimmed by 4 bases and 4 bases, with 14 bases remaining between them. The germline gives CDR1 SGHNT, CDR2 YYREEE (reference sequence). CDR3 nucleotide sequence: TGTGCCAGCAGCCCGGAGTTGGGAAGCACCGGGGAGCTGTTTTTT. This encodes CASSPELGSTGELFF.

The rearrangement joins TRBV7-2 to TRBJ2-3, with D perhaps TRBD2 (6 bases). The CDR3 is made up of 14 amino acids. Germline CDR1 SGHTA, CDR2 FQGNSA. Trimming removed 2 bases at V and 4 bases at J, with 10 bases between. The CDR3 DNA reads as TGTGCCAGCAGCTTAATCTGGGGGGCAGATACGCAGTATTTT. This translates into CASSLIWGADTQYF.

As concerns this clone: The junction shows a germline mismatch at one end, possibly a read error. The chain employs TRBV7-2 and TRBJ2-5; 12 positions match TRBD2. Germline V CDR1 and CDR2: SGHTA, FQGNSA. The CDR3 length is 14 residues. The CDR3 DNA reads as TGTGCCAGCAGCCTAGCGGGAGGGCGGGAGACCCAGTACTTC. Translation gives CASSLAGGRETQYF.

V usage is TRBV7-9 and J usage is TRBJ2-1; TRBD2 might be the D (6 bases). CDR3 length: 13 residues. Per the germline V gene, CDR1 is SEHNR and CDR2 is FQNEAQ (reference sequence). V was pared by 2 bases and J by 10 bases, with 12 bases between. CDR3 coding DNA: TGTGCCAGCAGCTTAAGGGCGGAGGGGGAGCAGTTCTTC. It translates to CASSLRAEGEQFF. The whole variable domain, remainder taken from reference TRBV7-9 and TRBJ2-1, is DTGVSQNPRHKITKRGQNVTFRCDPISEHNRLYWYRQTLGQGPEFLTYFQNEAQLEKSRLLSDRFSAERPKGSFSTLEIQRTEQGDSAMYLCASSLRAEGEQFFGPGTRLTVL.

This clone was seen just once. The gene calls are TRBV7-2 and TRBJ2-5, with D uncertain. TRBJ2-7 matches the DNA end more closely, so the J call is doubtful. Germline V lookup: CDR1 SGHTA, CDR2 FQGNSA. The CDR3 totals 11 residues. The CDR3: CASSPGNEQYF. CDR3 bases: TGTGCCAGCAGCCCGGGTAACGAGCAGTACTTC.

The V call is TRBV19, the J call TRBJ1-1, with D perhaps matching TRBD1 (5 bases). With 4 bases removed from V and 2 bases from J, the gap between germline ends came to 14 bases. Germline V gene sequence: CDR1 LNHDA, CDR2 SQIVND (reference sequence). This CDR3 spans 15 amino acids. In nucleotides, the CDR3 is TGTGCCAGTAGTAAGCCCAGACAGATCAACACTGAAGCTTTCTTT. Translated, it gives CASSKPRQINTEAFF.

This clone showed up just once. V and J are TRBV5-6 and TRBJ2-7, with 12 bases aligning to TRBD2. The CDR3 extends over 15 amino acids. J gave up 10 bases and V 1 base, and 9 bases lay outside the gene matches. In germline, CDR1 is SGHDT, CDR2 YYEEEE. The CDR3 nucleotides read TGTGCCAGCAGCTTGAGTGGGACTAGCGGGCCTAAACAGTACTTC. Its translation is CASSLSGTSGPKQYF.

The CDR3 bases are TGTGCCAGCAGCTTTTGGACAGGGACCTACGAGCAGTACTTC. This codes for CASSFWTGTYEQYF. The rearrangement links TRBV11-2 to TRBJ2-7, with 8 bases that match TRBD1. Germline V lookup: CDR1 SGHAT, CDR2 FQNNGV. The CDR3 sequence is 14 residues long. Germline trimming cut 3 bases from V and 2 bases from J; bases unmatched to any gene: 3. Filled out from reference TRBV11-2 and TRBJ2-7, the complete variable domain reads EAGVAQSPRYKIIEKRQSVAFWCNPISGHATLYWYQQILGQGPKLLIQFQNNGVVDDSQLPKDRFSAERLKGVDSTLKIQPAKLEDSAVYLCASSFWTGTYEQYFGPGTRLTVT.

The V call is TRBV5-8, the J call TRBJ2-7; 8 nucleotides match TRBD1. With 0 bases clipped from V and 5 bases from J, the junction kept 7 bases outside the gene matches. CDR3 size: 15 residues. Germline values: CDR1 SGHTS, CDR2 YDEGEE. CDR3 sequence reads: CASSLGTGNLDEQYF. The CDR3 DNA is TGTGCCAGCAGCTTGGGGACAGGGAATCTGGACGAGCAGTACTTC.

The CDR3 nucleotides read TGTGCCATCACCTCAGACAGGGGGAACTATGGCTACACCTTC. Protein product: CAITSDRGNYGYTF. The chain uses TRBV10-3 and TRBJ1-2, with 9 positions matching TRBD1. Germline CDR1 ENHRY, CDR2 SYGVKD. Trimming at V came to 7 bases and at J to 2 bases, leaving 5 bases not matched to a gene. The CDR3 has 14 residues.

This clone came up a few times. The rearrangement uses TRBV9 and TRBJ2-7, with D hard to call. Germline values: CDR1 SGDLS, CDR2 YYNGEE. Trimming left V 0 bases short and J 0 bases short, with 7 bases between. This CDR3 has 14 residues. As DNA, the CDR3 is TGTGCCAGCAGCGTAGGTGCTAACTCCTACGAGCAGTACTTC. Translated, it gives CASSVGANSYEQYF.

By sample fraction, this clone is medium-sized. The V gene is TRBV19, the J gene TRBJ1-5; the D is unclear. Germline CDR1 and CDR2: LNHDA and SQIVND (reference sequence). The V and J ends lost 7 bases and 3 bases respectively, with 16 bases between them. This CDR3 is 15 amino acids long. The CDR3 protein is CASTMGSLLNQPQHF. CDR3 nucleotides: TGTGCCAGTACCATGGGGTCCCTCCTCAATCAGCCCCAGCATTTT.

The chain couples TRBV27 to TRBJ1-5; no firm D call. Germline V gene lookup returns CDR1 MNHEY and CDR2 SMNVEV (reference sequence). The CDR3 loop spans 15 amino acids. V lost 6 bases, J lost 2 bases, and 14 bases lay in between. In DNA, the CDR3 is TGTGCCAGCAGCCGAACAGACAACGGCAATCAGCCCCAGCATTTT. Translating gives CASSRTDNGNQPQHF.

The J gene is TRBJ2-1, the V gene TRBV6-6, with a possible D match to TRBD1 (5 bases). V lost 6 bases and J lost 0, with 12 bases in between. The CDR3 is 15 residues long. Germline CDR1 reads MNHNY; CDR2 reads SVGAGI (reference sequence). DNA for the CDR3: TGTGCCAGCAGCTTCCAGGGAAACTCCTACAATGAGCAGTTCTTC. Its protein product is CASSFQGNSYNEQFF.

This chain joins TRBV4-1 and TRBJ2-1; 10 nucleotides align to TRBD2. The CDR3 contains 16 residues. V lost 4 bases, J lost 3 bases, and 6 bases stayed unmatched. Germline loops: CDR1 MGHRA, CDR2 YSYEKL. The CDR3 region has the DNA TGCGCCAGCAGCCGGGACGGACTAGCGGACTACAATGAGCAGTTCTTC. This codes for CASSRDGLADYNEQFF.